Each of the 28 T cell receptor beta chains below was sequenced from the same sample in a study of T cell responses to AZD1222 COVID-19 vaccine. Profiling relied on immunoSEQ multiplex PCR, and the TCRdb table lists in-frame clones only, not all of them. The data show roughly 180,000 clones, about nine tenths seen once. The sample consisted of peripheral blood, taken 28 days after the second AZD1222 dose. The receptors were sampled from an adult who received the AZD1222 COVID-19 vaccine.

CDR3 residues: CASSPPLADSYNEQFF. Written as DNA, the CDR3 is TGTGCCAGCTCACCACCCCTAGCAGACTCCTACAATGAGCAGTTCTTC. This chain connects TRBV18 to TRBJ2-1; perhaps TRBD2 as D (5 bases). This CDR3 spans 16 amino acids. Germline-derived CDR1 and CDR2 are KGHSH and LQKENI. V lost 0 bases, J lost 0 bases, and 9 bases lay in between.

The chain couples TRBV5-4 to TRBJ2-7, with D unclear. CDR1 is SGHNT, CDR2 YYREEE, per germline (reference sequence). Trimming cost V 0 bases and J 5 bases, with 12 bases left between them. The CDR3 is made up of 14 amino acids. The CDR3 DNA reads TGTGCCAGCAGCTTGGACGGCCCCCCACACGAGCAGTACTTC. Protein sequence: CASSLDGPPHEQYF. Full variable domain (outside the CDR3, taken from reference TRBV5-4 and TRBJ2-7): ETGVTQSPTHLIKTRGQQVTLRCSSQSGHNTVSWYQQALGQGPQFIFQYYREEENGRGNFPPRFSGLQFPNYSSELNVNALELDDSALYLCASSLDGPPHEQYFGPGTRLTVT.

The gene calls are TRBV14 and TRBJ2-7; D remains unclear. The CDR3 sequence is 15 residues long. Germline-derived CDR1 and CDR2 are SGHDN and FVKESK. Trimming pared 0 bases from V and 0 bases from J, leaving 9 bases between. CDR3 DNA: TGTGCCAGCAGCCAAGATGTTGGGTTCTCCTACGAGCAGTACTTC. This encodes CASSQDVGFSYEQYF.

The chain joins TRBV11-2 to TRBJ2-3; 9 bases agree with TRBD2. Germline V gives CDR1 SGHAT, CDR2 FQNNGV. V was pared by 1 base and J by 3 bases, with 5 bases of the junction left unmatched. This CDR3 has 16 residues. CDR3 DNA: TGTGCCAGCAGCTTAGGGCTCGCGGGAGGGACAGATACGCAGTATTTT. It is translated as CASSLGLAGGTDTQYF.

The DNA for the CDR3 is TGTGCCAGCACCTTTCTCCAGGCCAACACTGAAGCTTTCTTT. It encodes CASTFLQANTEAFF. This chain uses TRBV7-2 with TRBJ1-1; D unclear. The CDR3 has 14 residues. V was shortened by 7 bases and J by 2 bases, with 14 bases between the two germline ends. The V gene's germline CDR1 is SGHTA and CDR2 FQGNSA.

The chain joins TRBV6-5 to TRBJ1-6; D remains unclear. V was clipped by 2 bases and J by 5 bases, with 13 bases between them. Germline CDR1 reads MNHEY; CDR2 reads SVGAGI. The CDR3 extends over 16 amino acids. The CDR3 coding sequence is TGTGCCAGCAGTTACGTCTCGGGCCCAGATAATTCACCCCTCCACTTT. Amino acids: CASSYVSGPDNSPLHF.

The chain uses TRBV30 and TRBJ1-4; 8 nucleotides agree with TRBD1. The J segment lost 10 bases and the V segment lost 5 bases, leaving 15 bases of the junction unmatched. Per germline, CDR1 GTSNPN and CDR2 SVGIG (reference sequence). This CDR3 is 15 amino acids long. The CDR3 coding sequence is TGTGCCTGGCAAGATAGGACAGGGAGTTTGGGAAAACTGTTTTTT. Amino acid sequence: CAWQDRTGSLGKLFF.

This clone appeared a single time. DNA for the CDR3: TGTGCCAGCAGCCTAAAAGGGACAGGACGGCACGAGCAGTACTTC. This gives the protein CASSLKGTGRHEQYF. V and J are TRBV16 and TRBJ2-7; 8 nucleotides agree with TRBD1. Trimming at V came to 4 bases and at J to 5 bases, leaving 10 bases not matched to a gene. The CDR3 contains 15 residues. In germline, CDR1 is KGHSY, CDR2 FQNENV.

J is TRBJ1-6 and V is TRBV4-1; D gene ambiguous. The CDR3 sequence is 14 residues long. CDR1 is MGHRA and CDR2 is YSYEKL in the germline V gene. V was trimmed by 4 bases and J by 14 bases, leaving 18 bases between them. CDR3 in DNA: TGCGCCAGCAGCCCCGGACGGTCAAATTTGGCCCTCCACTTT. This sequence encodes CASSPGRSNLALHF.

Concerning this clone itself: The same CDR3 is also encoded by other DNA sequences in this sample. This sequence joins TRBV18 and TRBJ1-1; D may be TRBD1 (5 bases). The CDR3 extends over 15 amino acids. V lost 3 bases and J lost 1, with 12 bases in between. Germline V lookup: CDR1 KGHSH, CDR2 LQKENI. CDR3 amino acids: CASSPGGRANTEAFF. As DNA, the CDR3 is TGTGCCAGCTCACCGGGAGGCAGGGCGAACACTGAAGCTTTCTTT.

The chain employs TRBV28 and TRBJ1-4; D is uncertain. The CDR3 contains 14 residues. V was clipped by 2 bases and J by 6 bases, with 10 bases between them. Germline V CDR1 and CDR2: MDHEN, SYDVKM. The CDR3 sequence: CASSLGSVDEKLFF. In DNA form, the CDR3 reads TGTGCCAGCAGTTTAGGGAGTGTCGATGAAAAACTGTTTTTT.

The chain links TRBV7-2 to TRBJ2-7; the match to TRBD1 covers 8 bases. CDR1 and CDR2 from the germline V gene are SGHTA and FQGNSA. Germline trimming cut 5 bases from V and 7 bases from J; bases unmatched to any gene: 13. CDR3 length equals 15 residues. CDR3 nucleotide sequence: TGTGCCAGCAGCGGGACCGGGACAGGAGTAGGGGAGCAGTACTTC. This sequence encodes CASSGTGTGVGEQYF.

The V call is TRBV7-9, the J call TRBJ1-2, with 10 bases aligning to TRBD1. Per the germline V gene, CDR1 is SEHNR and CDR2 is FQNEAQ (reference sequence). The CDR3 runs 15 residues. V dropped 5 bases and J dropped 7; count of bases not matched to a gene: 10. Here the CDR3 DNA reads TGTGCCAGCAGCACAAAGGGACAGGGGATTAGTGGCTACACCTTC. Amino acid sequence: CASSTKGQGISGYTF.

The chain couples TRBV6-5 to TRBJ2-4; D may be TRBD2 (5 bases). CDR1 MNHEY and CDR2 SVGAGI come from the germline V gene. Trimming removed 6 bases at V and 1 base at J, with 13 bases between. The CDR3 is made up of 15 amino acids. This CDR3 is CASRAPPGAKNIQYF. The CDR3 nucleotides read TGTGCCAGCAGGGCCCCGCCGGGGGCCAAAAACATTCAGTACTTC.

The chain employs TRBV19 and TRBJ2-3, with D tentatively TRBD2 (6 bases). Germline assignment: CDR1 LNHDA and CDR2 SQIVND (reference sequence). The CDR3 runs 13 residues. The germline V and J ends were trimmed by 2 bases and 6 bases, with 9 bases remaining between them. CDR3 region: CASSIMEGDTQYF. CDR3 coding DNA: TGTGCCAGTAGTATAATGGAGGGGGATACGCAGTATTTT.

CDR3 in DNA: TGCGCCAGCAGCCAAGACCAGACCAGGGATGAGCAGTTCTTC. It is translated as CASSQDQTRDEQFF. The J gene is TRBJ2-1, the V gene TRBV4-1; perhaps TRBD1 as D (5 bases). Germline CDR1 MGHRA, CDR2 YSYEKL. The germline V and J ends were trimmed by 0 bases and 8 bases, with 11 bases remaining between them. This CDR3 is 14 amino acids long.

CDR3 bases: TGTGCCAGCAGCCGGACAGGGGCTAACACCGGGGAGCTGTTTTTT. Translating gives CASSRTGANTGELFF. The chain links TRBV5-6 to TRBJ2-2; 9 positions match TRBD1. The trim removed 4 bases at V and 2 bases at J, leaving 3 bases unmatched. The V gene's germline CDR1 is SGHDT and CDR2 YYEEEE. The CDR3 is 15 amino acids.

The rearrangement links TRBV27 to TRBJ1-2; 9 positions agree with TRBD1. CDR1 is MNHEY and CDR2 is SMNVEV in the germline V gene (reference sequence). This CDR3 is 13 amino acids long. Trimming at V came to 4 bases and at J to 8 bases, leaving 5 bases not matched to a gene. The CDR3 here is CASSWTGVGGYTF. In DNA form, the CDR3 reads TGTGCCAGCAGTTGGACAGGGGTAGGCGGCTACACCTTC.

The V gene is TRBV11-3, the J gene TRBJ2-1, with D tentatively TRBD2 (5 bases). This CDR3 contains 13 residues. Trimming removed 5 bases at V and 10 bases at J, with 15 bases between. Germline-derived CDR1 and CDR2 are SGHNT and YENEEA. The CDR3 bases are TGTGCCAGCAGCAAGGACTCGATGTTGGAGCAGTTCTTC. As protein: CASSKDSMLEQFF.

The CDR3 coding sequence is TGTGCCAGCAGCTTAGACGGCCGCTTAACGGGCTACACCTTC. This gives the protein CASSLDGRLTGYTF. This chain joins TRBV13 and TRBJ1-2; D is unclear. Trimming left V 1 base short and J 8 bases short, with 14 bases between. This CDR3 has 14 amino acids. Germline V gene lookup returns CDR1 PRHDT and CDR2 FYEKMQ (reference sequence).

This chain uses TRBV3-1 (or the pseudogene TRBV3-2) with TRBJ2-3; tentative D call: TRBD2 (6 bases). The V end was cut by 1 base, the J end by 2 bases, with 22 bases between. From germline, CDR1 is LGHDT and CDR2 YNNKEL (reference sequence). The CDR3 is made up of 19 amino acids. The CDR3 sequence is CASSQVLPGAGTHTDTQYF. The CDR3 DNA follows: TGTGCCAGCAGCCAAGTTCTCCCTGGGGCGGGAACCCACACAGATACGCAGTATTTT.

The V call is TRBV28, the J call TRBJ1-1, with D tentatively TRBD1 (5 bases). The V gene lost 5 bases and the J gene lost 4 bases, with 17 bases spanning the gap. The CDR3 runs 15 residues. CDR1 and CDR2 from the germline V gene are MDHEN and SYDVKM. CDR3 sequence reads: CASSQGAGTVTEAFF. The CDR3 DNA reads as TGTGCCAGCAGTCAAGGGGCAGGGACGGTCACTGAAGCTTTCTTT.

The CDR3 sequence: CSAGDRAGYTF. DNA of the CDR3: TGCAGTGCTGGGGACAGGGCTGGCTACACCTTC. The gene calls are TRBV20-1 and TRBJ1-2, with 9 bases aligning to TRBD1. Germline lookup yields CDR1 DFQATT and CDR2 SNEGSKA (reference sequence). There are 11 residues in the CDR3. J gave up 7 bases and V 5 bases, and 2 bases lay outside the gene matches.

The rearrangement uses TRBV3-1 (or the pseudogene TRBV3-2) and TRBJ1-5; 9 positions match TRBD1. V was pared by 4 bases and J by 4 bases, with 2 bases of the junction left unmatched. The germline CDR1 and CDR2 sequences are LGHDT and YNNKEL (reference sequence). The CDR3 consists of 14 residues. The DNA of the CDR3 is TGTGCCAGCAGCCTCGGGACAGGGAATCAGCCCCAGCATTTT. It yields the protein CASSLGTGNQPQHF.

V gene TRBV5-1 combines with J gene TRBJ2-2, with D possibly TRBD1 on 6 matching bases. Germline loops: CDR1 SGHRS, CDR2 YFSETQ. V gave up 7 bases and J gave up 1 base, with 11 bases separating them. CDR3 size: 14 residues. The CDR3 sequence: CASQTGGNTGELFF. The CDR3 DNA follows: TGCGCCAGCCAGACAGGAGGGAACACCGGGGAGCTGTTTTTT.

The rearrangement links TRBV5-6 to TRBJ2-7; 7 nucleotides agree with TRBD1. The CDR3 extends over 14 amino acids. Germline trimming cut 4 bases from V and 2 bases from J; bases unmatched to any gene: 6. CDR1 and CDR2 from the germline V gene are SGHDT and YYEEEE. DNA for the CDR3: TGTGCCAGCAGCATACACAGGGGTACCTACGAGCAGTACTTC. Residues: CASSIHRGTYEQYF.

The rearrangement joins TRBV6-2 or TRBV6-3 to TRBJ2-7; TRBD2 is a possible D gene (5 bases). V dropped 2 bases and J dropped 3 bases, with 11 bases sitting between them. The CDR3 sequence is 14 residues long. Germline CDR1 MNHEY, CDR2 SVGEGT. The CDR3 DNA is TGTGCCAGCAGTTACGCCGGGATTTACTACGAGCAGTACTTC. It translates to CASSYAGIYYEQYF.

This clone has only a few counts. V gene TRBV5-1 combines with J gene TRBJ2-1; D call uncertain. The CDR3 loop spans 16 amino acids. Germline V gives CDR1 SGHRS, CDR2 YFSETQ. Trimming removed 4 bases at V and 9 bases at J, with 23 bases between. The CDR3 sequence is CASSPTPGQARSEQFF. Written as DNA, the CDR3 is TGCGCCAGCAGCCCAACTCCGGGCCAAGCTCGCAGTGAGCAGTTCTTC.